This entry is about one T cell receptor beta chain. Its antigen is not known. This sample is part of a study of T cell responses to AZD1222 COVID-19 vaccine. Findings of the study overall: Clonal diversity may have been underestimated, and the donors were mostly white British, with more females than males. Along spike, vaccine-associated CD4 TCRs were found throughout, with dominance at 160-218 and 743-854.

The CDR3 extends over 15 amino acids. Germline V gene data show CDR1 as SGDLS and CDR2 as YYNGEE. The germline V and J ends were trimmed by 3 bases and 4 bases, with 16 bases remaining between them. The data were produced by immunoSEQ multiplex PCR, yet TCRdb's version contains in-frame clones alone and is incomplete. The data hold about 150,000 clones, with 90% observed a single time. Sequenced here: peripheral blood, sampled 28 days after the second AZD1222 dose. The clonotype comes from an adult who received the AZD1222 COVID-19 vaccine. The chain joins TRBV9 to TRBJ1-1; tentative D call: TRBD1 (5 bases). CDR3 coding DNA: TGTGCCAGCAGCGCCTACGGGGGTGACGGCACTGAAGCTTTCTTT. Protein sequence: CASSAYGGDGTEAFF. Full variable domain (missing parts from reference TRBV9 and TRBJ1-1): DSGVTQTPKHLITATGQRVTLRCSPRSGDLSVYWYQQSLDQGLQFLIQYYNGEERAKGNILERFSAQQFPDLHSELNLSSLELGDSALYFCASSAYGGDGTEAFFGQGTRLTVV.